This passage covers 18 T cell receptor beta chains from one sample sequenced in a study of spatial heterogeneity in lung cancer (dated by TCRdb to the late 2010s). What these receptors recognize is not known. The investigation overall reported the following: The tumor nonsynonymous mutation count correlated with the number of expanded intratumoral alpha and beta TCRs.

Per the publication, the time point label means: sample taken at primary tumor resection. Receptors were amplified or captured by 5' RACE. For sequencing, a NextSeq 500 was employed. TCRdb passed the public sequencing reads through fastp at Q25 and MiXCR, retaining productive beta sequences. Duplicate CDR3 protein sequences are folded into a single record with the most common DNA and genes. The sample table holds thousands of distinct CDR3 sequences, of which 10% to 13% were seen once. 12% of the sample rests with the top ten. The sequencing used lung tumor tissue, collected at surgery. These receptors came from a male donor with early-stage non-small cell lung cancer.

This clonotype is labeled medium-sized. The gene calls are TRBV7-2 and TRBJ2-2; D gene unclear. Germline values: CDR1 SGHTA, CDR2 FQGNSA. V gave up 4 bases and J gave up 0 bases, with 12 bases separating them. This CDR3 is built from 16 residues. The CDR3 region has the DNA TGTGCCAGCAGCTCCCAACCCCTCGCGAACACCGGGGAGCTGTTTTTT. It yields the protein CASSSQPLANTGELFF.

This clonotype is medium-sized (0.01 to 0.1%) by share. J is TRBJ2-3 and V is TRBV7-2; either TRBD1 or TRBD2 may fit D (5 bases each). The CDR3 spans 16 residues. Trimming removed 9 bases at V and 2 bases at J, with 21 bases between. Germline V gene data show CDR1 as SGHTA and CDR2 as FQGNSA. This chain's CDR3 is CASTSWTPGPTDTQYF. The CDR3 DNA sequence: TGTGCCAGTACAAGCTGGACCCCGGGGCCCACAGATACGCAGTATTTT. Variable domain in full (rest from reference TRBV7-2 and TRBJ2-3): GAGVSQSPSNKVTEKGKDVELRCDPISGHTALYWYRQSLGQGLEFLIYFQGNSAPDKSGLPSDRFSAERTGGSVSTLTIQRTQQEDSAVYLCASTSWTPGPTDTQYFGPGTRLTVL.

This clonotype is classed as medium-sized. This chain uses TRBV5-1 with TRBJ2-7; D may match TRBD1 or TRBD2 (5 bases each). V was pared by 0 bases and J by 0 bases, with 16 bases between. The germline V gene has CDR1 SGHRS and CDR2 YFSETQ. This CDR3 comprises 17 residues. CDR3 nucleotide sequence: TGCGCCAGCAGCTTGGAACCCCCGGGGCTATACTCCTACGAGCAGTACTTC. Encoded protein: CASSLEPPGLYSYEQYF.

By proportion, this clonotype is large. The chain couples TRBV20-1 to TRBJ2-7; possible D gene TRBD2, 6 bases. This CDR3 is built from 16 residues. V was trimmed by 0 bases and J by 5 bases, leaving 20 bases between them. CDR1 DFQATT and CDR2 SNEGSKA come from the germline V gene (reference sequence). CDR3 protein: CSARDHKGLLLHEQYF. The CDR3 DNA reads TGCAGTGCTAGAGACCACAAGGGACTTCTTCTCCACGAGCAGTACTTC.

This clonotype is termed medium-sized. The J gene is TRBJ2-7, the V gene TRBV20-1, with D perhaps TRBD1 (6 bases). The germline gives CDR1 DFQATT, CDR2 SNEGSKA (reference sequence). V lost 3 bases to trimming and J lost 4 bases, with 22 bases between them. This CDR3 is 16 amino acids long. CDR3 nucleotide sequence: TGCAGTGCTAGCACGGCAGGGGAAGGACTGACTTACGAGCAGTACTTC. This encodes CSASTAGEGLTYEQYF.

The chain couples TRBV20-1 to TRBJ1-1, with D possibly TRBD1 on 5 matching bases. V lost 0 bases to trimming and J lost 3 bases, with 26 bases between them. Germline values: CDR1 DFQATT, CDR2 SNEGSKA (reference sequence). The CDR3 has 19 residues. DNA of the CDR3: TGCAGTGCTAGAGACCCTGTTGGGCGCACGGGGGGTAGGGACACTGAAGCTTTCTTT. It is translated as CSARDPVGRTGGRDTEAFF.

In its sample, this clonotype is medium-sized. The CDR3 loop reads CASSPAENRASGNTIYF. Here the CDR3 DNA reads TGTGCCAGCTCACCTGCCGAAAACAGGGCCTCTGGAAACACCATATATTTT. The V gene is TRBV18, the J gene TRBJ1-3, with D possibly TRBD1 on 6 matching bases. The germline V gene has CDR1 KGHSH and CDR2 LQKENI. The length of the CDR3 is 17 residues. V was shortened by 3 bases and J by 0 bases, with 15 bases between the two germline ends. The full variable domain, with the rest looked up from reference TRBV18 and TRBJ1-3, is NAGVMQNPRHLVRRRGQEARLRCSPMKGHSHVYWYRQLPEEGLKFMVYLQKENIIDESGMPKERFSAEFPKEGPSILRIQQVVRGDSAAYFCASSPAENRASGNTIYFGEGSWLTVV.

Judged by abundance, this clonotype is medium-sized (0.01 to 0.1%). The CDR3 DNA reads TGTGCCAGCAGCTTCTCAGGGGTCAGCAATGAGCAGTTCTTC. This encodes CASSFSGVSNEQFF. The gene calls are TRBV11-3 and TRBJ2-1; D possibly corresponds to TRBD1 (6 bases). The germline V gene has CDR1 SGHNT and CDR2 YENEEA. The CDR3 has 14 amino acids. V gave up 3 bases and J gave up 6 bases, with 12 bases separating them.

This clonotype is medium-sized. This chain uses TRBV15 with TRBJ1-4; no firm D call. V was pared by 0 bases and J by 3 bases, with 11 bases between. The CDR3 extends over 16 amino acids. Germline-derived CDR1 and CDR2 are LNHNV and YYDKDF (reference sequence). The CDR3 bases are TGTGCCACCAGCAGAGATCCCGGAGCAGCTAATGAAAAACTGTTTTTT. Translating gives CATSRDPGAANEKLFF.

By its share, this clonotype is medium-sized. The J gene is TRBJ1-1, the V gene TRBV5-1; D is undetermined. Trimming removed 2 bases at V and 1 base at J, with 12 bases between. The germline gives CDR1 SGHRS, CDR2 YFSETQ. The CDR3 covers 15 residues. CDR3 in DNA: TGCGCCAGCAGCTTCTCCGGGTCCGGGAACACTGAAGCTTTCTTT. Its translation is CASSFSGSGNTEAFF. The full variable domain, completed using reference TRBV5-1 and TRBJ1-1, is KAGVTQTPRYLIKTRGQQVTLSCSPISGHRSVSWYQQTPGQGLQFLFEYFSETQRNKGNFPGRFSGRQFSNSRSEMNVSTLELGDSALYLCASSFSGSGNTEAFFGQGTRLTVV.

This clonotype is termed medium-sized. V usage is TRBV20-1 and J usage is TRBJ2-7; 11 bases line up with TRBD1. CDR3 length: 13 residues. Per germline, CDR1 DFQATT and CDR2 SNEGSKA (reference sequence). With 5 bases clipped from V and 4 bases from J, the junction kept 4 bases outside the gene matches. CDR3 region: CSAGQGAGYEQYF. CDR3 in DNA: TGCAGTGCTGGACAGGGGGCTGGGTACGAGCAGTACTTC.

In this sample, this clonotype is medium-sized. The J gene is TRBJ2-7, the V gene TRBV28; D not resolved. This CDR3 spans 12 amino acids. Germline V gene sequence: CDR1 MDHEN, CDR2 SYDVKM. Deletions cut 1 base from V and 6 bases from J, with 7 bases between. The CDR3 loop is CASSLSASEQYF. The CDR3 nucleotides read TGTGCCAGCAGTTTATCGGCCTCCGAGCAGTACTTC.

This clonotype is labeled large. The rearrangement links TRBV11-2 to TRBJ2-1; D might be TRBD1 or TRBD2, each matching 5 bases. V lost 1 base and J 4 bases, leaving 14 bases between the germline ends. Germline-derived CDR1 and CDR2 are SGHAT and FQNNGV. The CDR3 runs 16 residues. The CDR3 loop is CASSLGPGRKYNEQFF. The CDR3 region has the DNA TGTGCCAGCAGCTTAGGTCCGGGACGTAAATACAATGAGCAGTTCTTC.

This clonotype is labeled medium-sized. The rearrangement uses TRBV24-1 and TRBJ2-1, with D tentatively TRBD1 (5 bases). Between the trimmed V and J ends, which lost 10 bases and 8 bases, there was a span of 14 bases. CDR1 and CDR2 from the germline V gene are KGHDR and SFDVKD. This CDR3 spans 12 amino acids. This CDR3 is CATSPSGHEQFF. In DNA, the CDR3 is TGTGCCACGAGCCCCTCAGGGCATGAGCAGTTCTTC.

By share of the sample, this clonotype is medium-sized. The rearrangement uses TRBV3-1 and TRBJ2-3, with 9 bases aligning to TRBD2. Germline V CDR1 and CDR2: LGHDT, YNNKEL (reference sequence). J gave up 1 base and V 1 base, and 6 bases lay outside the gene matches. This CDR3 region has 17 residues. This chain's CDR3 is CASSQGGSSGGTDTQYF. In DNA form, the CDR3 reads TGTGCCAGCAGCCAAGGGGGATCTAGCGGGGGCACAGATACGCAGTATTTT.

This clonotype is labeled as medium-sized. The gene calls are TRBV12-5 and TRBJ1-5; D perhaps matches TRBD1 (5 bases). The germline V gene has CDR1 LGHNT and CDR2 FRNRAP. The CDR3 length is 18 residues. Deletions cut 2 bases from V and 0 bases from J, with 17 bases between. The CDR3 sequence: CASGLRGSRSHSNQPQHF. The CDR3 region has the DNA TGTGCTAGTGGTTTGAGGGGATCCCGATCCCATAGCAATCAGCCCCAGCATTTT.

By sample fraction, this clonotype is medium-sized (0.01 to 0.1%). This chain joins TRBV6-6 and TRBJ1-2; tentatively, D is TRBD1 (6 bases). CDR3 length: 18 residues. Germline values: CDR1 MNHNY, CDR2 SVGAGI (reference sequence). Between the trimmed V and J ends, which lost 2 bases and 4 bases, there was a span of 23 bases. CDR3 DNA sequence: TGTGCCAGCAGTTACCCGCGTGGAACAGGGACACGCGGCTATGGCTACACCTTC. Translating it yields CASSYPRGTGTRGYGYTF.

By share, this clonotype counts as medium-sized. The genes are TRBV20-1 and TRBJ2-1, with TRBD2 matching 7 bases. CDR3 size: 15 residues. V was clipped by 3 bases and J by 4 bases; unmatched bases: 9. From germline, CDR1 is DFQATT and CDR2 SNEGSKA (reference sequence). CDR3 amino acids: CSASSSSGQYNEQFF. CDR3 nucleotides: TGCAGTGCTAGTAGTTCTAGCGGACAATACAATGAGCAGTTCTTC.